Below, 21 T cell receptor beta chains from the same sample are listed, as sequenced in a study of tumor T cells in aggressive B-cell lymphoma. Sequencing used immunoSEQ multiplex PCR; TCRdb keeps in-frame clones, though not all of them. The sample gives 760 or so clones, roughly four fifths of which show up once; approximately 6.2% is in the top ten. Specimen: tumor tissue. The receptors come from an adult with diffuse large B cell lymphoma.

This chain connects TRBV7-9 to TRBJ1-1; no firm D call. V gave up 2 bases and J gave up 4 bases, with 8 bases separating them. The CDR3 extends over 13 amino acids. Germline V gives CDR1 SEHNR, CDR2 FQNEAQ (reference sequence). CDR3 DNA: TGTGCCAGCAGCTTATCGGTGGTCACTGAAGCTTTCTTT. It yields the protein CASSLSVVTEAFF.

This rearrangement joins TRBV27 to TRBJ2-2; 7 bases are a match to TRBD2. Looked up from germline, CDR1 is MNHEY and CDR2 is SMNVEV (reference sequence). The V segment lost 4 bases and the J segment 4 bases; nucleotides outside the gene matches: 0. CDR3 length equals 13 residues. CDR3: CASSWTSTGELFF. The CDR3 DNA reads as TGTGCCAGCAGTTGGACTAGCACCGGGGAGCTGTTTTTT.

J is TRBJ1-5 and V is TRBV29-1; tentative D call: TRBD1 (6 bases). This CDR3 is 13 amino acids long. V was shortened by 6 bases and J by 2 bases, with 11 bases between the two germline ends. Germline values: CDR1 SQVTM, CDR2 ANQGSEA. CDR3 DNA: TGCAGCGTCGAGGGGGGGGGCAATCAGCCCCAGCATTTT. The encoded protein is CSVEGGGNQPQHF.

The CDR3 reads CASGGGGSTTDTQYF. The CDR3 region has the DNA TGTGCCAGCGGAGGCGGCGGGAGTACAACAGATACGCAGTATTTT. J is TRBJ2-3 and V is TRBV28; 7 positions match TRBD2. The V segment lost 8 bases and the J segment 3 bases; nucleotides outside the gene matches: 11. The CDR3 consists of 15 residues. Looked up from germline, CDR1 is MDHEN and CDR2 is SYDVKM.

V is TRBV30 and J is TRBJ1-2; a possible D gene is TRBD1 (6 bases). The CDR3 runs to 12 residues. V was shortened by 5 bases and J by 7 bases, with 14 bases between the two germline ends. Germline CDR1 GTSNPN, CDR2 SVGIG (reference sequence). The CDR3 region is CAWALQGSGYTF. The CDR3 region has the DNA TGTGCCTGGGCTCTACAGGGTTCTGGCTACACCTTC.

The chain carries TRBV9 and TRBJ2-7; a weak D match, TRBD2 (6 bases). The length of the CDR3 is 13 residues. V dropped 0 bases and J dropped 7 bases, with 11 bases sitting between them. Germline-derived CDR1 and CDR2 are SGDLS and YYNGEE. The CDR3 reads CASSVGGAQEQYF. In DNA, the CDR3 is TGTGCCAGCAGCGTAGGCGGGGCGCAGGAGCAGTACTTC.

This chain links TRBV6-5 with TRBJ2-5; TRBD2 aligns across 7 bases. The CDR3 spans 13 residues. V shed 6 bases and J 5 bases; nucleotides not matched to a gene: 6. The germline gives CDR1 MNHEY, CDR2 SVGAGI. CDR3 in DNA: TGTGCCAGCAGCCTTGGGAGGGCTGAGACCCAGTACTTC. It translates to CASSLGRAETQYF.

CDR3 loop: CASSMYGAGELFF. Here the CDR3 DNA reads TGTGCCAGCAGCATGTACGGGGCCGGGGAGCTGTTTTTT. The gene calls are TRBV7-6 and TRBJ2-2; D possibly corresponds to TRBD2 (5 bases). CDR3 size: 13 residues. V was shortened by 5 bases and J by 6 bases, with 10 bases between the two germline ends. Germline CDR1 is SGHVS and CDR2 is FNYEAQ. Full variable domain (outside the CDR3, taken from reference TRBV7-6 and TRBJ2-2): GAGVSQSPRYKVTKRGQDVALRCDPISGHVSLYWYRQALGQGPEFLTYFNYEAQQDKSGLPNDRFSAERPEGSISTLTIQRTEQRDSAMYRCASSMYGAGELFFGEGSRLTVL.

Written as DNA, the CDR3 is TGTGCCATTTCACAGGGGGCTTGGGAAAAACTGTTTTTT. Translating gives CAISQGAWEKLFF. J is TRBJ1-4 and V is TRBV19, with TRBD1 identical over 9 bases. The germline V gene has CDR1 LNHDA and CDR2 SQIVND (reference sequence). With V trimmed by 10 bases and J by 8 bases, 8 bases remained unmatched. This CDR3 region has 13 residues.

J is TRBJ2-1 and V is TRBV21-1; the table's D gene call, TRBD2, was not cross checked with the DNA. TRBV21-1 is assigned pseudogene status. The CDR3 is made up of 16 amino acids. CDR3 nucleotides: TGTGCCAGCAGCAAAGGGAGCGGGAGGGCCGTGAATGAGCAGTTCTTC. Translating gives CASSKGSGRAVNEQFF.

This chain links TRBV19 with TRBJ2-1, with 10 bases that match TRBD2. Germline V gene lookup returns CDR1 LNHDA and CDR2 SQIVND (reference sequence). Trimming took 7 bases from V and 3 from J; bases not matched to a gene: 6. This CDR3 region has 15 residues. CDR3 DNA sequence: TGTGCCAGTAAACTTACTAGCGGGGACTACAATGAGCAGTTCTTC. It codes for CASKLTSGDYNEQFF.

The rearrangement links TRBV7-9 to TRBJ2-2; 10 bases match TRBD2. Germline CDR1 reads SEHNR; CDR2 reads FQNEAQ (reference sequence). V lost 1 base and J lost 1; bases outside the gene matches: 0. There are 16 residues in the CDR3. CDR3 sequence reads: CASSLGTSGNTGELFF. The CDR3 DNA reads as TGTGCCAGCAGCTTAGGGACTAGCGGGAACACCGGGGAGCTGTTTTTT.

The table lists this clone with a few counts. This chain joins TRBV2 and TRBJ1-4; 7 bases are a match to TRBD1. CDR1 and CDR2 from the germline V gene are SNHLY and FYNNEI. J was trimmed by 5 bases and V by 5 bases; bases with no gene match: 5. The CDR3 totals 14 residues. CDR3 protein: CASSRGGLNEKLFF. DNA of the CDR3: TGTGCCAGCAGTCGAGGGGGCCTGAATGAAAAACTGTTTTTT.

This chain connects TRBV6-5 to TRBJ2-1; D is uncertain. Germline values: CDR1 MNHEY, CDR2 SVGAGI. The V end was cut by 0 bases, the J end by 7 bases, with 16 bases between. The CDR3 is made up of 16 amino acids. CDR3: CASSYSTSVSKNEQFF. Here the CDR3 DNA reads TGTGCCAGCAGTTACTCTACCTCGGTATCTAAGAATGAGCAGTTCTTC.

This chain connects TRBV4-1 to TRBJ2-1; D remains ambiguous. The CDR3 consists of 12 residues. Per the germline V gene, CDR1 is MGHRA and CDR2 is YSYEKL. The V end was cut by 1 base, the J end by 7 bases, with 5 bases between. Here the CDR3 reads CASSQASNEQFF. CDR3 coding DNA: TGCGCCAGCAGCCAAGCGTCTAATGAGCAGTTCTTC.

The rearrangement links TRBV6-4 to TRBJ2-7, with a tentative D call TRBD2 (6 bases). V shed 0 bases and J shed 8 bases, with 11 bases lying between them. CDR3 length: 13 residues. CDR1 and CDR2 from the germline V gene are MRHNA and SNTAGT. The CDR3 DNA follows: TGTGCCAGCAGTGACTCTTTCGGGGGACAGCAGTACTTC. Its translation: CASSDSFGGQQYF.

The chain recombines TRBV7-9 with TRBJ1-1; TRBD1 aligns across 7 bases. V dropped 5 bases and J dropped 0; count of bases not matched to a gene: 3. CDR1 and CDR2 (germline): SEHNR, FQNEAQ (reference sequence). CDR3 size: 14 residues. In DNA form, the CDR3 reads TGTGCCAGCAGCCCAGGGACAGTGAACACTGAAGCTTTCTTT. Encoded protein: CASSPGTVNTEAFF. The full variable domain, its missing parts supplied by reference TRBV7-9 and TRBJ1-1, is DTGVSQNPRHKITKRGQNVTFRCDPISEHNRLYWYRQTLGQGPEFLTYFQNEAQLEKSRLLSDRFSAERPKGSFSTLEIQRTEQGDSAMYLCASSPGTVNTEAFFGQGTRLTVV.

This clone has just one count. At one boundary the junction diverges from the germline segment, which might be a read error. The chain recombines TRBV28 with TRBJ1-5, with D perhaps matching TRBD1 (6 bases). This CDR3 is 17 amino acids long. From germline, CDR1 is MDHEN and CDR2 SYDVKM. The CDR3 DNA follows: TGTACCAGCAGTTTAGGGGGACAACTATATAGCAATCAGCCCCAGCATTTT. Protein: CTSSLGGQLYSNQPQHF.

The CDR3 spells CASSGRIIKVDEQFF. DNA for the CDR3: TGTGCCAGCAGTGGCAGGATCATTAAGGTCGATGAGCAGTTCTTC. The chain combines TRBV25-1 with TRBJ2-1; D remains ambiguous. The CDR3 extends over 15 amino acids. The germline V gene has CDR1 MGHDK and CDR2 SYGVNS. Trimming pared 4 bases from V and 8 bases from J, leaving 18 bases between.

The J gene is TRBJ2-2, the V gene TRBV2, with D perhaps TRBD2 (6 bases). CDR1 is SNHLY and CDR2 is FYNNEI in the germline V gene. The CDR3 spans 15 residues. The germline V and J ends were trimmed by 6 bases and 8 bases, with 19 bases remaining between them. The CDR3 loop reads CASRSTRGLLGELFF. CDR3 in DNA: TGTGCCAGCAGATCTACCCGGGGGTTACTTGGGGAGCTGTTTTTT.

This rearrangement joins TRBV2 to TRBJ2-3; D unresolved. The CDR3 extends over 10 amino acids. Germline V lookup: CDR1 SNHLY, CDR2 FYNNEI. The V gene lost 7 bases and the J gene lost 6 bases, with 5 bases spanning the gap. The CDR3 loop reads CASTGDTQYF. The DNA for the CDR3 is TGTGCCAGCACTGGCGATACGCAGTATTTT.